Listed below are T cell receptor beta chains from one sample, sequenced in a study of T cell responses to AZD1222 COVID-19 vaccine. The protocol was immunoSEQ multiplex PCR, while the TCRdb copy is restricted to in-frame clones and leaves out a portion. The sample shows 95,000 to 100,000 clones, about 90% of them seen only once. Sample: peripheral blood, taken 28 days after the second AZD1222 dose. These receptors originate from an adult who received the AZD1222 COVID-19 vaccine. The CDR3 runs from the conserved cysteine through the conserved F or W. Each record gives: clone size, V gene, CDR3 length, J gene, D gene, CDR3 protein, CDR3 DNA. The D gene is left open where the match is weak. The listing skips clone size in some rows; elsewhere it reads once, few, many or a size class.

abundance: -; v_gene: TRBV5-5; len: 16; j_gene: TRBJ1-5; d_gene: -; CDR3aa: CASSFGIRGLNQPQHF; CDR3nt: TGTGCCAGCAGCTTTGGCATCCGGGGGCTGAATCAGCCCCAGCATTTT
abundance: medium-sized; v_gene: TRBV5-6; len: 18; j_gene: TRBJ2-1; d_gene: TRBD1; CDR3aa: CASSAYTGTGEIYNEQFF; CDR3nt: TGTGCCAGCAGCGCGTATACCGGGACAGGGGAAATTTACAATGAGCAGTTCTTC
abundance: -; v_gene: TRBV7-6; len: 15; j_gene: TRBJ1-5; d_gene: -; CDR3aa: CASSPSGSSNQPQHF; CDR3nt: TGTGCCAGCAGCCCATCAGGGTCTAGCAATCAGCCCCAGCATTTT
abundance: once; v_gene: TRBV3-1/TRBV3-2; len: 14; j_gene: TRBJ1-5; d_gene: -; CDR3aa: CASSQSRVGQPQHF; CDR3nt: TGTGCCAGCAGCCAATCAAGGGTAGGCCAGCCCCAGCATTTT
abundance: -; v_gene: TRBV14; len: 14; j_gene: TRBJ1-1; d_gene: TRBD1; CDR3aa: CASSLWKTGDKAFF; CDR3nt: TGTGCCAGCAGCCTTTGGAAAACAGGGGATAAAGCTTTCTTT
abundance: few; v_gene: TRBV6-5; len: 15; j_gene: TRBJ1-6; d_gene: -; CDR3aa: CASSSKSSYNSPLHF; CDR3nt: TGTGCCAGCAGTTCAAAAAGCTCCTATAATTCACCCCTCCACTTT
abundance: -; v_gene: TRBV18; len: 15; j_gene: TRBJ2-7; d_gene: TRBD1; CDR3aa: CASSPPGQGTYEQYF; CDR3nt: TGTGCCAGCTCACCACCGGGACAGGGTACCTACGAGCAGTACTTC
abundance: once; v_gene: TRBV25-1; len: 14; j_gene: TRBJ1-5; d_gene: -; CDR3aa: CASSEFGSHQPQHF; CDR3nt: TGTGCCAGCAGTGAATTCGGCAGCCATCAGCCCCAGCATTTT
abundance: -; v_gene: TRBV11-2; len: 15; j_gene: TRBJ2-5; d_gene: TRBD1; CDR3aa: CASSFRPGGQETQYF; CDR3nt: TGTGCCAGCAGCTTCCGCCCAGGGGGCCAAGAGACCCAGTACTTC
abundance: once; v_gene: TRBV10-2; len: 12; j_gene: TRBJ2-1; d_gene: TRBD1; CDR3aa: CATTGDKDEQFF; CDR3nt: TGCGCCACCACAGGGGACAAGGATGAGCAGTTCTTC
abundance: -; v_gene: TRBV28; len: 16; j_gene: TRBJ1-4; d_gene: TRBD1; CDR3aa: CASSPYYRGQDEKLFF; CDR3nt: TGTGCCAGCAGTCCGTATTACAGGGGGCAGGATGAAAAACTGTTTTTT
abundance: -; v_gene: TRBV10-3; len: 13; j_gene: TRBJ1-1; d_gene: -; CDR3aa: CAISEPPDTEAFF; CDR3nt: TGTGCCATCAGTGAACCGCCGGACACTGAAGCTTTCTTT
abundance: -; v_gene: TRBV5-6; len: 15; j_gene: TRBJ2-3; d_gene: TRBD2; CDR3aa: CASSPRGLASDTQYF; CDR3nt: TGTGCCAGCAGCCCTCGGGGACTAGCCTCAGATACGCAGTATTTT
abundance: -; v_gene: TRBV7-8; len: 17; j_gene: TRBJ1-4; d_gene: TRBD1; CDR3aa: CASSGPTGGSTNEKLFF; CDR3nt: TGTGCCAGCAGCGGCCCGACAGGGGGTTCTACTAATGAAAAACTGTTTTTT
abundance: -; v_gene: TRBV2; len: 14; j_gene: TRBJ2-2; d_gene: TRBD1; CDR3aa: CASRDRGDTGELFF; CDR3nt: TGTGCCAGCAGGGACAGGGGGGACACCGGGGAGCTGTTTTTT
abundance: once; v_gene: TRBV30; len: 14; j_gene: TRBJ2-7; d_gene: TRBD2; CDR3aa: CAWSTGLAIYEQYF; CDR3nt: TGTGCCTGGAGCACGGGACTAGCGATCTACGAGCAGTACTTC
abundance: -; v_gene: TRBV19; len: 14; j_gene: TRBJ1-2; d_gene: -; CDR3aa: CASSPGPEYYGYTF; CDR3nt: TGTGCCAGTAGCCCCGGGCCAGAATACTATGGCTACACCTTC
abundance: -; v_gene: TRBV27; len: 14; j_gene: TRBJ2-3; d_gene: -; CDR3aa: CASSLFQGSDTQYF; CDR3nt: TGTGCCAGCAGTTTATTTCAGGGGTCAGATACGCAGTATTTT
abundance: once; v_gene: TRBV5-1; len: 14; j_gene: TRBJ2-3; d_gene: -; CDR3aa: CASSRGTSTDTQYF; CDR3nt: TGCGCCAGCAGTCGGGGAACTAGCACAGATACGCAGTATTTT
abundance: -; v_gene: TRBV6-5; len: 15; j_gene: TRBJ2-7; d_gene: -; CDR3aa: CASSYLRGNAYEQYF; CDR3nt: TGTGCCAGCAGTTACCTCAGGGGTAACGCCTACGAGCAGTACTTC
abundance: -; v_gene: TRBV21-1; len: 15; j_gene: TRBJ2-3; d_gene: -; CDR3aa: CASDSGDRISDTQYF; CDR3nt: TGTGCCAGCGACTCCGGGGACAGAATCTCAGATACGCAGTATTTT
abundance: few; v_gene: TRBV29-1; len: 13; j_gene: TRBJ1-1; d_gene: -; CDR3aa: CSVGSGLATEAFF; CDR3nt: TGCAGCGTTGGTTCCGGGTTGGCCACTGAAGCTTTCTTT
abundance: -; v_gene: TRBV27; len: 15; j_gene: TRBJ2-1; d_gene: -; CDR3aa: CASSSSGNRVNEQFF; CDR3nt: TGTGCCAGCAGTTCCTCAGGGAATAGAGTCAATGAGCAGTTCTTC
abundance: -; v_gene: TRBV3-1/TRBV3-2; len: 16; j_gene: TRBJ1-6; d_gene: -; CDR3aa: CASSQVRGRDNSPLHF; CDR3nt: TGTGCCAGCAGCCAGGTCAGGGGACGGGATAATTCACCCCTCCACTTT
abundance: -; v_gene: TRBV6-1; len: 11; j_gene: TRBJ1-1; d_gene: -; CDR3aa: CASKRDGEAFF; CDR3nt: TGTGCCAGCAAGCGGGACGGGGAAGCTTTCTTT
abundance: -; v_gene: TRBV18; len: 14; j_gene: TRBJ1-2; d_gene: -; CDR3aa: CASSPPLGTYGYTF; CDR3nt: TGTGCCAGCTCACCTCCGTTAGGTACTTATGGCTACACCTTC
abundance: -; v_gene: TRBV5-1; len: 15; j_gene: TRBJ1-4; d_gene: -; CDR3aa: CASSSRDTGNEKLFF; CDR3nt: TGCGCCAGCAGCTCCCGGGACACGGGTAATGAAAAACTGTTTTTT
abundance: -; v_gene: TRBV7-9; len: 16; j_gene: TRBJ1-5; d_gene: -; CDR3aa: CASSLAGYGTNQPQHF; CDR3nt: TGTGCCAGCAGCTTAGCAGGGTATGGGACAAATCAGCCCCAGCATTTT
abundance: few; v_gene: TRBV10-3; len: 11; j_gene: TRBJ1-3; d_gene: -; CDR3aa: CAGSRGNTIYF; CDR3nt: TGTGCCGGTTCACGAGGAAACACCATATATTTT
abundance: -; v_gene: TRBV3-1/TRBV3-2; len: 13; j_gene: TRBJ2-1; d_gene: -; CDR3aa: CASSRQGGNEQFF; CDR3nt: TGTGCCAGCAGCCGGCAGGGGGGAAATGAGCAGTTCTTC
abundance: -; v_gene: TRBV6-1; len: 16; j_gene: TRBJ2-3; d_gene: TRBD1; CDR3aa: CASSEMGTASTDTQYF; CDR3nt: TGTGCCAGCAGTGAAATGGGGACAGCCAGCACAGATACGCAGTATTTT
abundance: -; v_gene: TRBV18; len: 13; j_gene: TRBJ1-5; d_gene: TRBD1; CDR3aa: CASSGQENQPQHF; CDR3nt: TGTGCCAGCTCGGGACAGGAAAATCAGCCCCAGCATTTT
abundance: -; v_gene: TRBV19; len: 15; j_gene: TRBJ2-2; d_gene: -; CDR3aa: CASSMGRAGAGELFF; CDR3nt: TGTGCCAGTAGTATGGGACGGGCAGGTGCCGGGGAGCTGTTTTTT
abundance: -; v_gene: TRBV5-4; len: 15; j_gene: TRBJ2-7; d_gene: TRBD2; CDR3aa: CASSLGWEGSYEQYF; CDR3nt: TGTGCCAGCAGCTTGGGGTGGGAGGGGTCCTACGAGCAGTACTTC
abundance: -; v_gene: TRBV19; len: 13; j_gene: TRBJ2-1; d_gene: -; CDR3aa: CASSMNTYNEQFF; CDR3nt: TGTGCCAGTAGTATGAACACCTACAATGAGCAGTTCTTC
abundance: -; v_gene: TRBV6-1; len: 12; j_gene: TRBJ1-3; d_gene: -; CDR3aa: CASSEVPDRRGF; CDR3nt: TGTGCCAGCAGTGAAGTTCCAGACAGAAGGGGGTTT
abundance: few; v_gene: TRBV4-1; len: 15; j_gene: TRBJ2-7; d_gene: -; CDR3aa: CASSQDPTLTYEQYF; CDR3nt: TGCGCCAGCAGCCAAGACCCAACCTTAACCTACGAGCAGTACTTC
abundance: -; v_gene: TRBV7-3; len: 15; j_gene: TRBJ2-5; d_gene: -; CDR3aa: CASSFYRPLGETQYF; CDR3nt: TGTGCCAGCAGCTTCTACAGGCCCCTGGGGGAGACCCAGTACTTC
abundance: -; v_gene: TRBV15; len: 17; j_gene: TRBJ1-1; d_gene: -; CDR3aa: CATSRDRDPGMDTEAFF; CDR3nt: TGTGCCACCAGCAGAGACCGGGACCCCGGCATGGACACTGAAGCTTTCTTT
abundance: -; v_gene: TRBV11-2; len: 17; j_gene: TRBJ2-1; d_gene: -; CDR3aa: CASSLGPGDKPYNEQFF; CDR3nt: TGTGCCAGCAGCTTAGGACCGGGGGACAAACCCTACAATGAGCAGTTCTTC
abundance: -; v_gene: TRBV6-2/TRBV6-3; len: 14; j_gene: TRBJ1-2; d_gene: -; CDR3aa: CASSYSGLGYGYTF; CDR3nt: TGTGCCAGCAGTTACTCAGGACTCGGCTATGGCTACACCTTC
abundance: -; v_gene: TRBV5-1; len: 14; j_gene: TRBJ2-7; d_gene: TRBD1; CDR3aa: CASSFGQGANEQYF; CDR3nt: TGCGCCAGCAGCTTTGGTCAGGGGGCTAACGAGCAGTACTTC
abundance: -; v_gene: TRBV19; len: 12; j_gene: TRBJ2-3; d_gene: -; CDR3aa: CASSIGWDTQYF; CDR3nt: TGTGCCAGTAGTATCGGTTGGGATACGCAGTATTTT
abundance: -; v_gene: TRBV30; len: 14; j_gene: TRBJ1-1; d_gene: -; CDR3aa: CAWSVLQGYTEAFF; CDR3nt: TGTGCCTGGAGTGTACTCCAGGGATACACTGAAGCTTTCTTT
abundance: once; v_gene: TRBV28; len: 15; j_gene: TRBJ2-1; d_gene: TRBD2; CDR3aa: CASSFGRALYNEQFF; CDR3nt: TGTGCCAGCAGTTTCGGGAGGGCCTTATACAATGAGCAGTTCTTC
abundance: -; v_gene: TRBV29-1; len: 14; j_gene: TRBJ1-3; d_gene: TRBD1; CDR3aa: CSVTGALSGNTIYF; CDR3nt: TGCAGCGTGACAGGGGCTCTCTCTGGAAACACCATATATTTT
abundance: once; v_gene: TRBV2; len: 14; j_gene: TRBJ2-7; d_gene: TRBD2; CDR3aa: CASSVTSGRREQYF; CDR3nt: TGTGCCAGCAGTGTGACTAGCGGACGCCGGGAGCAGTACTTC
abundance: -; v_gene: TRBV9; len: 18; j_gene: TRBJ1-2; d_gene: TRBD1; CDR3aa: CASSPRGQGWGPNYGYTF; CDR3nt: TGTGCCAGCAGCCCCCGAGGACAGGGTTGGGGTCCTAACTATGGCTACACCTTC
abundance: -; v_gene: TRBV5-1; len: 14; j_gene: TRBJ1-1; d_gene: -; CDR3aa: CASSETVMNTEAFF; CDR3nt: TGCGCCAGCAGCGAGACAGTCATGAACACTGAAGCTTTCTTT
abundance: -; v_gene: TRBV5-4; len: 14; j_gene: TRBJ1-4; d_gene: -; CDR3aa: CASSAEIGNEKLFF; CDR3nt: TGTGCCAGCAGCGCGGAAATAGGGAATGAAAAACTGTTTTTT
abundance: few; v_gene: TRBV2; len: 12; j_gene: TRBJ2-1; d_gene: TRBD1; CDR3aa: CATGQDYNEQFF; CDR3nt: TGTGCCACCGGACAGGACTACAATGAGCAGTTCTTC
abundance: -; v_gene: TRBV5-1; len: 14; j_gene: TRBJ2-3; d_gene: -; CDR3aa: CASSLGQVTDTQYF; CDR3nt: TGCGCCAGCAGCTTGGGACAGGTCACAGATACGCAGTATTTT
abundance: -; v_gene: TRBV11-2; len: 16; j_gene: TRBJ1-3; d_gene: -; CDR3aa: CASTGQLESGGNTIYF; CDR3nt: TGTGCCAGCACCGGTCAGTTGGAGTCTGGTGGAAACACCATATATTTT
abundance: -; v_gene: TRBV19; len: 14; j_gene: TRBJ1-2; d_gene: TRBD1; CDR3aa: CASSGQGLNYGYTF; CDR3nt: TGTGCCAGTAGTGGACAGGGGTTGAACTATGGCTACACCTTC
abundance: once; v_gene: TRBV6-1; len: 12; j_gene: TRBJ1-2; d_gene: -; CDR3aa: CASSEDVSGYTF; CDR3nt: TGTGCCAGCAGTGAAGACGTAAGTGGCTACACCTTC
abundance: -; v_gene: TRBV18; len: 17; j_gene: TRBJ1-3; d_gene: TRBD1; CDR3aa: CASSPTSGGASGNTIYF; CDR3nt: TGTGCCAGCTCACCAACGTCAGGGGGCGCTTCAGGAAACACCATATATTTT
abundance: -; v_gene: TRBV10-2; len: 14; j_gene: TRBJ2-3; d_gene: TRBD1; CDR3aa: CATRQGKSTDTQYF; CDR3nt: TGCGCCACTAGACAGGGAAAGTCGACAGATACGCAGTATTTT
abundance: -; v_gene: TRBV10-2; len: 14; j_gene: TRBJ1-1; d_gene: -; CDR3aa: CASRQTASNTEAFF; CDR3nt: TGCGCCAGCAGGCAGACAGCCTCGAACACTGAAGCTTTCTTT
abundance: few; v_gene: TRBV28; len: 14; j_gene: TRBJ1-5; d_gene: TRBD1; CDR3aa: CASNPDREDQPQHF; CDR3nt: TGTGCCAGCAACCCGGACAGGGAAGATCAGCCCCAGCATTTT
abundance: once; v_gene: TRBV7-3; len: 15; j_gene: TRBJ2-5; d_gene: TRBD1; CDR3aa: CASSRQGARQETQYF; CDR3nt: TGTGCCAGCAGCCGGCAGGGGGCGAGGCAAGAGACCCAGTACTTC